This T cell receptor (beta chain) was recorded in a study of blood T cell repertoires in COVID-19. Study background: From the United States, Italy and Spain came samples of acute and convalescent COVID-19. T cells, B-cell-depleted T cells, or PBMCs provided the cDNA or gDNA that served as material.

Authors' data handling: From reference gene primer amplification, estimates of nucleated cell counts were derived. Some clones are missing from TCRdb's copy, which holds only in-frame ones; the method was immunoSEQ multiplex PCR. D and trimming come from the DNA, and the V and J calls and clone size come from that table. The sample holds some 200,000 clones; about four fifths are singletons and the top ten take less than 3%. Germline V gene data show CDR1 as LGHDT and CDR2 as YNNKEL (reference sequence). This CDR3 spans 15 amino acids. The trim removed 0 bases at V and 10 bases at J, leaving 8 bases unmatched.

Sequencing input: peripheral blood. This TCR came from a human donor with acute or convalescent COVID-19. The donor label of this sample is uncertain. V and J are TRBV3-1 (or the pseudogene TRBV3-2) and TRBJ1-4; TRBD1 matches 7 bases. The CDR3 spells CASSQDRAGGRKLFF. CDR3 DNA: TGTGCCAGCAGCCAAGATCGGGCAGGGGGGCGAAAACTGTTTTTT.